The 25 T cell receptor beta chains below all came from one sample that was sequenced in a study of vaccination effects on CD4 cells after COVID-19 (dated by TCRdb to about 2022). After about 9 days of culture, CD4+ T cells were isolated with the EasySep CD4+ T cell isolation kit. The library was generated by the immunoSEQ multiplex PCR assay. Sourced from immuneACCESS, this table was stored by TCRdb with only in-frame sequences that have V and J called. A share of the clones is absent; for the studies checked, an unresolved V gene accounts for under half, and the remainder has no known explanation. This sample lists some 40,000 clones; roughly 87% were detected once. Together, the top ten hold 2.5% to 3.5% of the sample. No cognate antigen is known for these TCRs. The source was CD4+ T cells from PBMCs cultured without peptide, collected before COVID-19 vaccination. The receptors were gathered from a human donor who received a COVID-19 vaccine.

The chain couples TRBV2 to TRBJ2-3; 13 bases line up with TRBD2. The CDR3 extends over 16 amino acids. The trim removed 8 bases at V and 6 bases at J, leaving 11 bases unmatched. Germline CDR1 is SNHLY and CDR2 is FYNNEI. The CDR3 region is CASAGFGTSGVDTQYF. DNA for the CDR3: TGTGCCAGCGCTGGATTCGGGACTAGCGGGGTTGATACGCAGTATTTT.

The rearrangement links TRBV11-3 to TRBJ2-2; D is undetermined. In germline, CDR1 is SGHNT, CDR2 YENEEA. V was shortened by 1 base and J by 5 bases, with 11 bases between the two germline ends. The CDR3 is made up of 15 amino acids. This CDR3 is CASSLGQVDTGELFF. The CDR3 bases are TGTGCCAGCAGCTTAGGGCAGGTTGATACCGGGGAGCTGTTTTTT.

The chain is built from TRBV6-4 and TRBJ2-3, with D maybe TRBD1 (6 bases). V lost 10 bases and J 0 bases, leaving 14 bases between the germline ends. Germline V CDR1 and CDR2: MRHNA, SNTAGT. The CDR3 is made up of 14 amino acids. CDR3 coding DNA: TGTGCCACCAAGACAGGTCCGAGCACAGATACGCAGTATTTT. This sequence encodes CATKTGPSTDTQYF.

The chain employs TRBV3-1 (or the pseudogene TRBV3-2) and TRBJ1-3; D might be TRBD1 (5 bases). Trimming left V 4 bases short and J 5 bases short, with 12 bases between. This CDR3 is built from 14 residues. Germline-derived CDR1 and CDR2 are LGHDT and YNNKEL (reference sequence). The CDR3 is CASSLRGGRNTIYF. In DNA form, the CDR3 reads TGTGCCAGCAGCCTCCGGGGGGGACGAAACACCATATATTTT.

The chain links TRBV3-1 (or the pseudogene TRBV3-2) to TRBJ2-1; weak D call: TRBD1 (6 bases). The CDR3 contains 14 residues. The V and J ends lost 1 base and 7 bases respectively, with 11 bases between them. Germline V gene data show CDR1 as LGHDT and CDR2 as YNNKEL (reference sequence). The CDR3 DNA is TGTGCCAGCAGCCAAGGGGAAAGGGGGAATGAGCAGTTCTTC. Translating gives CASSQGERGNEQFF.

The table lists this clone with a few counts. The chain employs TRBV7-2 and TRBJ2-5, with no clear D. The CDR3 covers 12 residues. The germline V gene encodes CDR1 SGHTA and CDR2 FQGNSA. Trimming took 5 bases from V and 2 from J, leaving 6 bases between them. CDR3 protein: CASSKVQETQYF. For the CDR3, the DNA is TGTGCCAGCAGCAAGGTTCAAGAGACCCAGTACTTC.

V gene TRBV28 combines with J gene TRBJ2-3; no definite D call. Germline V gives CDR1 MDHEN, CDR2 SYDVKM. CDR3 length: 12 residues. Trimming shortened V by 7 bases and J by 0 bases, and 5 bases separated the two germline ends. The CDR3 loop reads CASTLSTDTQYF. CDR3 DNA sequence: TGTGCCAGCACCCTAAGCACAGATACGCAGTATTTT.

The chain joins TRBV6-5 to TRBJ1-6; D is undetermined. Germline CDR1 and CDR2: MNHEY and SVGAGI. Trimming took off 2 bases at V and 10 bases at J, with 12 bases between the two ends. This CDR3 has 14 residues. CDR3 sequence (DNA): TGTGCCAGCAGTTACGACGGTCTTGGGTCACCCCTCCACTTT. Encoded protein: CASSYDGLGSPLHF.

The rearrangement uses TRBV7-6 and TRBJ1-1; 8 bases map to TRBD1. This CDR3 is built from 15 residues. The V segment lost 3 bases and the J segment 4 bases; nucleotides outside the gene matches: 7. The germline CDR1 and CDR2 sequences are SGHVS and FNYEAQ. The CDR3 nucleotides are TGTGCCAGCAGCTTGATAACAGGGGGGCCCACTGAAGCTTTCTTT. It translates to CASSLITGGPTEAFF.

The gene calls are TRBV6-5 and TRBJ1-5; maybe TRBD1 (5 bases). V shed 3 bases and J shed 7 bases, with 16 bases lying between them. Germline CDR1 is MNHEY and CDR2 is SVGAGI. The CDR3 contains 15 residues. The CDR3 sequence: CASSYFRGSGQPQHF. The CDR3 DNA reads TGTGCCAGCAGTTATTTTCGGGGGTCCGGACAGCCCCAGCATTTT.

In this sample, this clone turned up once. This chain connects TRBV2 to TRBJ2-7; TRBD2 aligns across 10 bases. CDR1 is SNHLY and CDR2 is FYNNEI in the germline V gene. The trim removed 6 bases at V and 4 bases at J, leaving 6 bases unmatched. CDR3 length equals 14 residues. CDR3 sequence: CASRLAGVAYEQYV. The CDR3 region has the DNA TGTGCCAGCAGGCTAGCGGGGGTGGCTTACGAGCAGTACGTC.

V gene TRBV6-5 combines with J gene TRBJ1-3; tentative D call: TRBD1 (5 bases). V was clipped by 6 bases and J by 0 bases, with 9 bases between them. The CDR3 has 14 residues. In germline, CDR1 is MNHEY, CDR2 SVGAGI. CDR3 nucleotides: TGTGCCAGCAGGGGGGGAAACTCTGGAAACACCATATATTTT. It codes for CASRGGNSGNTIYF.

The chain's CDR3 is CASSTSDGRSSYEQYV. The CDR3 nucleotides read TGTGCCAGCAGCACCTCGGACGGCCGAAGCTCCTACGAGCAGTACGTC. The V gene is TRBV21-1, the J gene TRBJ2-7. TRBV21-1 is an annotated pseudogene. The CDR3 runs 16 residues.

This chain connects TRBV6-5 to TRBJ2-7; tentatively, D is TRBD1 or TRBD2 (5 bases each). Germline values: CDR1 MNHEY, CDR2 SVGAGI. The V end lost 0 bases, the J end lost 2 bases, and 8 bases lay between the germline ends. The CDR3 extends over 14 amino acids. In DNA, the CDR3 is TGTGCCAGCAGTTACTCTCTGGGGGCCTACGAGCAGTACGTC. It yields the protein CASSYSLGAYEQYV.

The chain couples TRBV4-1 to TRBJ1-3; D unclear. This CDR3 spans 16 amino acids. V lost 3 bases and J lost 4, with 16 bases in between. CDR1 and CDR2 from the germline V gene are MGHRA and YSYEKL. CDR3 bases: TGCGCCAGCAGCCATATGTCAATGGGAGTAGGAAACACCATATATTTT. It specifies CASSHMSMGVGNTIYF.

The rearrangement joins TRBV20-1 to TRBJ1-4; TRBD1 matches at 10 bases. The CDR3 is 14 residues long. J lost 8 bases, V lost 6 bases, and 9 bases had no gene match. In germline, CDR1 is DFQATT, CDR2 SNEGSKA (reference sequence). CDR3 sequence: CSASRTGGGEKLFF. For the CDR3, the DNA is TGCAGTGCCAGTAGGACAGGGGGGGGCGAAAAACTGTTTTTT.

The chain is built from TRBV7-2 and TRBJ1-2, with D uncertain. V was clipped by 2 bases and J by 3 bases, with 7 bases between them. The germline V gene encodes CDR1 SGHTA and CDR2 FQGNSA. The CDR3 spans 13 residues. CDR3 amino acids: CASSLSPDYGYTF. DNA for the CDR3: TGTGCCAGCAGCTTATCGCCGGACTATGGCTACACCTTC.

The chain carries TRBV5-1 and TRBJ2-5; no clear D gene. The germline V gene has CDR1 SGHRS and CDR2 YFSETQ. CDR3 length: 13 amino acids. V gave up 4 bases and J gave up 5 bases, with 12 bases separating them. CDR3 nucleotides: TGCGCCAGCAGCGTTGGCGTTTTGGAGACCCAGTACTTC. Translation: CASSVGVLETQYF.

This clone ranks as medium-sized. J is TRBJ1-1 and V is TRBV15; D possibly corresponds to TRBD1 (5 bases). The CDR3 has 14 residues. Looked up from germline, CDR1 is LNHNV and CDR2 is YYDKDF (reference sequence). V dropped 1 base and J dropped 1 base, with 7 bases sitting between them. The CDR3 loop reads CATSRGQSNTEAFF. Here the CDR3 DNA reads TGTGCCACCAGCAGAGGACAGTCGAACACTGAAGCTTTCTTT.

The chain is built from TRBV6-4 and TRBJ2-2; D gene ambiguous. This CDR3 comprises 14 residues. Germline loops: CDR1 MRHNA, CDR2 SNTAGT. The germline V and J ends were trimmed by 6 bases and 2 bases, with 10 bases remaining between them. CDR3: CASRKGTNTGELFF. CDR3 bases: TGTGCCAGCAGAAAGGGCACTAACACCGGGGAGCTGTTTTTT.

The gene calls are TRBV5-1 and TRBJ1-3; D possibly corresponds to TRBD1 (5 bases). V was pared by 1 base and J by 0 bases, with 11 bases between. The germline V gene encodes CDR1 SGHRS and CDR2 YFSETQ. The CDR3 is 16 residues long. The CDR3 nucleotides are TGCGCCAGCAGCTTGTTGGGGGTTAGCTCTGGAAACACCATATATTTT. It is translated as CASSLLGVSSGNTIYF.

The genes are TRBV28 and TRBJ1-5; TRBD1 matches at 10 bases. Per the germline V gene, CDR1 is MDHEN and CDR2 is SYDVKM. The CDR3 totals 17 residues. Losses at the gene ends were 6 bases for V and 1 base for J; bases not matched to a gene: 9. The CDR3 bases are TGTGCCAGCAGCAGGGGGACAGGGGTGGGCAGCAATCAGCCCCAGCATTTT. It encodes CASSRGTGVGSNQPQHF. Filled out from reference TRBV28 and TRBJ1-5, the complete variable domain reads DVKVTQSSRYLVKRTGEKVFLECVQDMDHENMFWYRQDPGLGLRLIYFSYDVKMKEKGDIPEGYSVSREKKERFSLILESASTNQTSMYLCASSRGTGVGSNQPQHFGDGTRLSIL.

V and J are TRBV7-2 and TRBJ1-3; D remains unclear. Germline V gene sequence: CDR1 SGHTA, CDR2 FQGNSA. V lost 1 base and J 0 bases, leaving 7 bases between the germline ends. The length of the CDR3 is 15 residues. CDR3 in DNA: TGTGCCAGCAGCTTAGGCGTTTACTCTGGAAACACCATATATTTT. Encoded protein: CASSLGVYSGNTIYF.

V usage is TRBV28 and J usage is TRBJ1-1; 8 bases align to TRBD1. J gave up 5 bases and V 4 bases, and 3 bases lay outside the gene matches. Germline CDR1 and CDR2: MDHEN and SYDVKM. The CDR3 sequence is 13 residues long. The CDR3 DNA sequence: TGTGCCAGCAGTTATGACAGGGGAACTGAAGCTTTCTTT. It translates to CASSYDRGTEAFF.

V and J are TRBV19 and TRBJ1-3; D gene uncertain. Germline lookup yields CDR1 LNHDA and CDR2 SQIVND (reference sequence). This CDR3 has 15 amino acids. V lost 6 bases and J lost 0, with 12 bases in between. CDR3 sequence reads: CASSPRPISGNTIYF. The DNA for the CDR3 is TGTGCCAGTAGCCCAAGACCGATCTCTGGAAACACCATATATTTT.